Following are 10 T cell receptor beta chains from one sample sequenced in a study of spatial heterogeneity in lung cancer. TCRdb called the 5' RACE reads again in MiXCR, with one record for every CDR3 protein. The table has about 50,000 distinct CDR3 sequences, 7.5% to 8% seen once. Stated time point: sample taken at primary tumor resection. The sequenced material consisted of unsorted whole RNA from tumor, nontumor lung or frozen PBMC. The sequencing here drew on PBMCs, taken at surgery. The receptors come from a female donor with early-stage non-small cell lung cancer.

This clonotype has more than one count but fewer than ten. CDR3 nucleotides: TGTGCCAGCAGCTCACTAGCGGGGGAGAACACCGGGGAGCTGTTTTTT. Its protein product is CASSSLAGENTGELFF. This chain joins TRBV7-2 and TRBJ2-2; TRBD2 matches 11 bases. Germline V gene lookup returns CDR1 SGHTA and CDR2 FQGNSA. The CDR3 extends over 16 amino acids. With 4 bases clipped from V and 1 base from J, the junction kept 2 bases outside the gene matches.

This chain joins TRBV6-2 or TRBV6-3 and TRBJ2-1, with D hard to call. Trimming pared 4 bases from V and 6 bases from J, leaving 16 bases between. Germline loops: CDR1 MNHEY, CDR2 SVGEGT. The CDR3 sequence is 15 residues long. The CDR3 sequence is CASSLWTPNFNEQFF. In DNA form, the CDR3 reads TGTGCCAGCAGTTTATGGACCCCCAACTTCAATGAGCAGTTCTTC.

This clonotype was seen many times. The chain combines TRBV20-1 with TRBJ2-3, with D tentatively TRBD2 (6 bases). Germline V gives CDR1 DFQATT, CDR2 SNEGSKA (reference sequence). This CDR3 is 15 amino acids long. V lost 3 bases and J lost 0, with 13 bases in between. Written as DNA, the CDR3 is TGCAGTGCTAGCTTCGGGACTGGGAGCACAGATACGCAGTATTTT. Translation: CSASFGTGSTDTQYF.

Points on this clonotype: The germline gene is not matched at one end of the junction; a read error may be the cause. This chain uses TRBV7-6 with TRBJ1-2; 8 positions agree with TRBD1. The CDR3 is made up of 14 amino acids. Germline V CDR1 and CDR2: SGHVS, FNYEAQ. The CDR3 nucleotides read TGTGCCAGCAGCTTAATGACAGGGGACTATGGCTACAACTTC. Translation: CASSLMTGDYGYNF.

In this sample, this clonotype turned up many times. The DNA of the CDR3 is TGCAGTGCTGGGAGGGGAGGCGGGTCCCTAGATACGCAGTATTTT. Its translation is CSAGRGGGSLDTQYF. The gene calls are TRBV20-1 and TRBJ2-3; 7 bases fit TRBD2. V shed 5 bases and J 5 bases; nucleotides not matched to a gene: 13. Germline assignment: CDR1 DFQATT and CDR2 SNEGSKA (reference sequence). CDR3 length equals 15 residues.

In this sample, this clonotype turned up many times. This chain connects TRBV28 to TRBJ2-6, with a tentative D call TRBD1 (5 bases). Trimming cost V 5 bases and J 0 bases, with 14 bases left between them. Germline V gives CDR1 MDHEN, CDR2 SYDVKM. This CDR3 spans 17 amino acids. The CDR3 DNA follows: TGTGCCAGCAGTAAGACAGAATTACACTCTGGGGCCAACGTCCTGACTTTC. Amino acid sequence: CASSKTELHSGANVLTF.

Only a few counts were recorded for this clonotype. The chain employs TRBV27 and TRBJ2-3, with 10 bases matching TRBD2. Trimming took 4 bases from V and 1 from J; bases not matched to a gene: 11. The CDR3 contains 18 residues. CDR1 is MNHEY, CDR2 SMNVEV, per germline (reference sequence). CDR3 sequence: CASSWGLAGAPGTDTQYF. CDR3 sequence (DNA): TGTGCCAGCAGTTGGGGGCTAGCGGGGGCCCCCGGCACAGATACGCAGTATTTT.

This clonotype was detected ten times or more. CDR3 amino acids: CASSQSAGSQYF. CDR3 coding DNA: TGTGCCAGCAGCCAATCAGCCGGCTCCCAGTACTTC. The gene calls are TRBV4-2 and TRBJ2-5; D is uncertain. Trimming removed 2 bases from V and 9 bases from J, with 10 bases in between. CDR1 LGHNA and CDR2 YNFKEQ come from the germline V gene. The CDR3 is 12 amino acids.

The chain couples TRBV12-3 or TRBV12-4 to TRBJ1-3; unclear D gene. The CDR3 is 16 amino acids. V lost 4 bases, J lost 4 bases, and 17 bases lay in between. The chain's CDR3 is CASSYRPEFGGNTIYF. The CDR3 region has the DNA TGTGCCAGCAGTTACCGACCGGAGTTTGGAGGAAACACCATATATTTT.

The chain links TRBV9 to TRBJ2-6, with 10 bases identical to TRBD1. The CDR3 loop spans 18 amino acids. Germline trimming cut 4 bases from V and 4 bases from J; bases unmatched to any gene: 11. The germline V gene has CDR1 SGDLS and CDR2 YYNGEE. The CDR3 region is CASSPTTGGASGANVLTF. The CDR3 bases are TGTGCCAGCAGCCCGACGACAGGGGGCGCGTCCGGGGCCAACGTCCTGACTTTC.